One and the same sample provided the 2 T cell receptor beta chains below, sequenced in a study of T cell responses to AZD1222 COVID-19 vaccine. Profiled with immunoSEQ multiplex PCR; TCRdb holds only in-frame clones, not every one. The sample records roughly 40,000 clones, roughly 75% being singletons. Sequencing used peripheral blood, obtained on day 0 of AZD1222 vaccination. These receptors came from an adult in good health.

In this sample, this clone turned up once. This chain links TRBV7-9 with TRBJ2-2, with 12 bases aligning to TRBD1. The V and J ends lost 5 bases and 7 bases, in that order; junction bases with no gene match: 8. The V gene's germline CDR1 is SEHNR and CDR2 FQNEAQ (reference sequence). CDR3 length: 16 amino acids. The CDR3 is CASSVAGQGAGGELFF. CDR3 nucleotide sequence: TGTGCCAGCAGCGTTGCGGGACAGGGGGCCGGCGGGGAGCTGTTTTTT.

This clone was detected a few times. The rearrangement links TRBV27 to TRBJ2-2, with 12 bases matching TRBD2. The CDR3 is 14 residues long. Germline V gene sequence: CDR1 MNHEY, CDR2 SMNVEV (reference sequence). With 7 bases clipped from V and 8 bases from J, the junction kept 5 bases outside the gene matches. CDR3 coding DNA: TGTGCCAGCAACCCTAGCGGGGGGGCGGGGGAGCTGTTTTTT. It yields the protein CASNPSGGAGELFF.